The 23 T cell receptor beta chains given below trace back to one sample, sequenced in a study of control samples from healthy donors and cancer patients. Clones were read by immunoSEQ multiplex PCR, and TCRdb kept only the in-frame ones, dropping some. The sample includes 90,000 to 150,000 clones, approximately 88% of them seen just once. The material sequenced was blood. These receptor sequences come from a middle-aged man in good health.

The V call is TRBV20-1, the J call TRBJ2-3; unclear D gene. CDR1 is DFQATT and CDR2 is SNEGSKA in the germline V gene (reference sequence). The CDR3 covers 11 residues. The V and J ends lost 4 bases and 3 bases respectively, with 5 bases between them. CDR3 sequence reads: CSATKTDTQYF. The CDR3 nucleotides read TGCAGTGCTACGAAAACAGATACGCAGTATTTT.

This clone has only one observation. The junction departs from germline at one end; a sequencing error may be responsible. The chain uses TRBV11-3 and TRBJ1-5; possibly TRBD1 for D (5 bases). Per germline, CDR1 SGHNT and CDR2 YENEEA. The CDR3 length is 16 residues. This CDR3 reads CASNLDSRDGNQPQHF. CDR3 sequence (DNA): TGTGCCAGCAACTTAGATAGTAGGGACGGCAATCAGCCCCAGCATTTT.

The chain links TRBV24-1 to TRBJ2-4, with 8 bases matching TRBD1. The V gene's germline CDR1 is KGHDR and CDR2 SFDVKD. This CDR3 has 15 amino acids. Trimming at V came to 4 bases and at J to 7 bases, leaving 8 bases not matched to a gene. CDR3 region: CATSDPTRQGNIQYF. CDR3 in DNA: TGTGCCACCAGTGACCCTACCAGACAGGGGAACATTCAGTACTTC.

This clone was observed once. The rearrangement joins TRBV24-1 to TRBJ2-1; 7 nucleotides align to TRBD1. V lost 6 bases to trimming and J lost 9 bases; unmatched junction nucleotides: 10. This CDR3 is 14 amino acids long. Germline V CDR1 and CDR2: KGHDR, SFDVKD. CDR3 nucleotide sequence: TGTGCCACCAGTCCAAAAGGGGGCATGGGTGAGCAGTTCTTC. It specifies CATSPKGGMGEQFF.

The chain combines TRBV6-1 with TRBJ2-7; D might be TRBD2 (5 bases). This CDR3 is built from 17 residues. V was clipped by 4 bases and J by 3 bases, with 22 bases between them. CDR1 and CDR2 from the germline V gene are MNHNS and SASEGT. For the CDR3, the DNA is TGTGCCAGCAGTGTACAACCCGGACTCCTAATAAGCTACGAGCAGTACTTC. Its protein product is CASSVQPGLLISYEQYF.

The gene calls are TRBV10-3 and TRBJ2-1; 13 bases match TRBD2. The length of the CDR3 is 15 residues. The V gene's germline CDR1 is ENHRY and CDR2 SYGVKD. V lost 6 bases, J lost 6 bases, and 5 bases stayed unmatched. Here the CDR3 DNA reads TGTGCCATCAGGGAACTAGCGGGGGGGCTCAATGAGCAGTTCTTC. Its protein is CAIRELAGGLNEQFF.

CDR3 nucleotide sequence: TGTGCCAGCTGGGTCCCTTCCGGGGAGCTGTTTTTT. Its protein is CASWVPSGELFF. The chain employs TRBV6-5 and TRBJ2-2; D ambiguous. This CDR3 spans 12 amino acids. V lost 8 bases, J lost 6 bases, and 10 bases lay in between. The germline V gene has CDR1 MNHEY and CDR2 SVGAGI.

The chain couples TRBV3-1 (or the pseudogene TRBV3-2) to TRBJ1-2; D is uncertain. CDR1 is LGHDT and CDR2 is YNNKEL in the germline V gene (reference sequence). The CDR3 totals 16 residues. V lost 0 bases and J lost 4, with 15 bases in between. CDR3 sequence reads: CASSQDWSARLYGYTF. DNA for the CDR3: TGTGCCAGCAGCCAAGATTGGTCAGCTCGACTCTATGGCTACACCTTC.

This rearrangement joins TRBV7-2 to TRBJ2-1; D uncertain. This CDR3 spans 13 amino acids. The V end lost 6 bases, the J end lost 7 bases, and 13 bases lay between the germline ends. Germline CDR1 SGHTA, CDR2 FQGNSA. CDR3 residues: CASRGDGLNEQFF. The CDR3 nucleotides are TGTGCCAGCAGGGGTGATGGATTGAATGAGCAGTTCTTC.

The CDR3 coding sequence is TGTGCCTGGAGTGTACCGGCGGACCGCTATTCACCCCTCCACTTT. It translates to CAWSVPADRYSPLHF. This chain links TRBV30 with TRBJ1-6; the D is unclear. The germline V and J ends were trimmed by 0 bases and 8 bases, with 14 bases remaining between them. The CDR3 contains 15 residues. Germline values: CDR1 GTSNPN, CDR2 SVGIG (reference sequence).

The genes are TRBV5-1 and TRBJ2-1; tentatively, D is TRBD2 (6 bases). The germline V gene has CDR1 SGHRS and CDR2 YFSETQ. CDR3 length: 16 amino acids. Trimming shortened V by 3 bases and J by 0 bases, and 13 bases separated the two germline ends. This CDR3 is CASSSWDSSSYNEQFF. CDR3 coding DNA: TGCGCCAGCAGCTCCTGGGACTCCAGCTCCTACAATGAGCAGTTCTTC.

The chain employs TRBV30 and TRBJ1-3; D is ambiguous. Germline values: CDR1 GTSNPN, CDR2 SVGIG (reference sequence). V lost 2 bases and J lost 3, with 5 bases in between. The CDR3 is made up of 12 amino acids. This CDR3 is CAWSIGGNTIYF. DNA of the CDR3: TGTGCCTGGAGTATTGGTGGAAACACCATATATTTT.

A single count supports this clone. This chain links TRBV7-9 with TRBJ1-6, with D perhaps matching TRBD1 (6 bases). The CDR3 consists of 14 residues. Germline values: CDR1 SEHNR, CDR2 FQNEAQ (reference sequence). Trimming left V 5 bases short and J 6 bases short, with 11 bases between. The CDR3 nucleotides are TGTGCCAGCAGCCCGGGGACATCTAATTCACCCCTCCACTTT. Its translation is CASSPGTSNSPLHF.

This clone has just a few counts. The chain is built from TRBV2 and TRBJ1-2, with D unclear. Germline values: CDR1 SNHLY, CDR2 FYNNEI. V was trimmed by 2 bases and J by 5 bases, leaving 3 bases between them. The CDR3 sequence is 11 residues long. CDR3 sequence reads: CASSELYGYTF. The CDR3 DNA follows: TGTGCCAGCAGTGAATTATATGGCTACACCTTC.

This clone showed up just a few times. The genes are TRBV6-5 and TRBJ2-7, with 11 bases fitting TRBD2. V dropped 6 bases and J dropped 0; count of bases not matched to a gene: 4. The length of the CDR3 is 15 residues. Per germline, CDR1 MNHEY and CDR2 SVGAGI. CDR3 amino acids: CASSILAGDSYEQYF. DNA of the CDR3: TGTGCCAGCAGCATACTAGCGGGGGACTCCTACGAGCAGTACTTC.

This rearrangement joins TRBV6-5 to TRBJ2-5; no clear D. Per the germline V gene, CDR1 is MNHEY and CDR2 is SVGAGI. This CDR3 is 12 amino acids long. V was shortened by 0 bases and J by 5 bases, with 4 bases between the two germline ends. The CDR3 DNA sequence: TGTGCCAGCAGTTACTCTCGGGAGACCCAGTACTTC. Protein: CASSYSRETQYF.

The gene calls are TRBV5-1 and TRBJ2-5, with 9 bases lining up with TRBD1. V lost 4 bases, J lost 3 bases, and 10 bases stayed unmatched. The CDR3 contains 16 residues. Germline V lookup: CDR1 SGHRS, CDR2 YFSETQ. The CDR3 coding sequence is TGCGCCAGCAGCCCGCCCACTGGGACAGGGAAAGAGACCCAGTACTTC. Translated: CASSPPTGTGKETQYF.

This CDR3 is CAIKGDYYEQYF. In DNA, the CDR3 is TGTGCCATCAAGGGGGATTACTACGAGCAGTACTTC. V and J are TRBV10-3 and TRBJ2-7; tentative D call: TRBD1 (6 bases). The CDR3 runs 12 residues. V lost 7 bases to trimming and J lost 3 bases, with 10 bases between them. Germline V gene lookup returns CDR1 ENHRY and CDR2 SYGVKD.

V is TRBV6-4 and J is TRBJ1-1, with D perhaps matching TRBD1 (5 bases). Per the germline V gene, CDR1 is MRHNA and CDR2 is SNTAGT. The CDR3 is 14 residues long. The germline V and J ends were trimmed by 6 bases and 6 bases, with 17 bases remaining between them. The CDR3 nucleotides are TGTGCCAGCAGACTCCGAGGGGAGGGCTCTGAAGCTTTCTTT. This sequence encodes CASRLRGEGSEAFF.

The V and J genes are TRBV4-3 and TRBJ1-2, with D unresolved. This CDR3 is built from 17 residues. V was pared by 0 bases and J by 5 bases, with 19 bases between. Germline CDR1 reads LGHNA; CDR2 reads YSLEER. The chain's CDR3 is CASSQDLSGSYPYGYTF. The CDR3 region has the DNA TGCGCCAGCAGCCAAGATTTATCGGGCAGCTATCCTTATGGCTACACCTTC.

The chain uses TRBV9 and TRBJ1-2, with D tentatively TRBD1 (6 bases). V lost 4 bases to trimming and J lost 4 bases, with 11 bases between them. CDR1 and CDR2 from the germline V gene are SGDLS and YYNGEE. CDR3 length equals 13 residues. CDR3 sequence reads: CASSPEQGYGYTF. CDR3 DNA sequence: TGTGCCAGCAGCCCGGAACAGGGCTATGGCTACACCTTC.

The chain employs TRBV2 and TRBJ1-1, with no clear D. CDR3 length: 14 amino acids. CDR1 is SNHLY, CDR2 FYNNEI, per germline. V was clipped by 6 bases and J by 3 bases, with 14 bases between them. Written as DNA, the CDR3 is TGTGCCAGCAGCGCCGCCCAGATTCACACTGAAGCTTTCTTT. Protein sequence: CASSAAQIHTEAFF.

The chain links TRBV19 to TRBJ2-7, with D possibly being TRBD1 (6 bases). CDR3 length: 14 residues. The germline gives CDR1 LNHDA, CDR2 SQIVND (reference sequence). Trimming took 4 bases from V and 0 from J, leaving 10 bases between them. The CDR3 DNA reads TGTGCCAGTAGTAACAGGGTGGGCTCCTACGAGCAGTACTTC. Protein product: CASSNRVGSYEQYF.